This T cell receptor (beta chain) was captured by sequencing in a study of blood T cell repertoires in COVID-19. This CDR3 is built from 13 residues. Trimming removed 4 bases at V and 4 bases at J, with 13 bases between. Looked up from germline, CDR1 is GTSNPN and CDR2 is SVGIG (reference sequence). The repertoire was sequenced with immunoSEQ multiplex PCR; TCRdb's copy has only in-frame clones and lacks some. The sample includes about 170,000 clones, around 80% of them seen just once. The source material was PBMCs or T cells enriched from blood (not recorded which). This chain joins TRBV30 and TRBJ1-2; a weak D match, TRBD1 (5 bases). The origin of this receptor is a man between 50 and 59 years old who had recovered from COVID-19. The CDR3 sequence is CAWTPGKGYGYTF. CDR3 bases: TGTGCCTGGACGCCAGGGAAAGGCTATGGCTACACCTTC.